These 5 T cell receptor beta chains share one sample of origin, sequenced in a study of naive and memory T cell subsets. An equimolar mix of two oligonucleotides served as the beta constant-region primer for TRBC1 and TRBC2. Nested alpha and beta constant-region primers with the SP2 primer drove four PCR rounds on ligated cDNA. One entry per CDR3 protein, called by TCRdb with MiXCR from the UMI-ligation and nested PCR reads. The sample includes some 9,700 distinct CDR3 sequences, about 6% of them seen just once. The sequenced material came from CD4+ TEMRA cells from blood. The subset denotes: effector memory re-expressing CD45RA, CD45RA+ CD27-. These receptors were taken from a human donor in good health.

This clonotype has at least ten counts. The V and J genes are TRBV18 and TRBJ2-2; 8 nucleotides line up with TRBD1. There are 17 residues in the CDR3. The V and J ends lost 4 bases and 1 base, in that order; junction bases with no gene match: 8. Per germline, CDR1 KGHSH and CDR2 LQKENI. CDR3 region: CASSRQMTGENTGELFF. The CDR3 region has the DNA TGTGCCAGCTCACGACAGATGACAGGGGAGAACACCGGGGAGCTGTTTTTT. Complete variable domain (other parts from reference TRBV18 and TRBJ2-2): NAGVMQNPRHLVRRRGQEARLRCSPMKGHSHVYWYRQLPEEGLKFMVYLQKENIIDESGMPKERFSAEFPKEGPSILRIQQVVRGDSAAYFCASSRQMTGENTGELFFGEGSRLTVL.

This clonotype was found many times. The CDR3 sequence is CASSRGDEKNIQYF. The DNA for the CDR3 is TGTGCCAGCAGCCGGGGGGATGAGAAAAACATTCAGTACTTC. The chain combines TRBV5-6 with TRBJ2-4, with 7 bases lining up with TRBD2. The CDR3 spans 14 residues. The germline V gene encodes CDR1 SGHDT and CDR2 YYEEEE. V shed 4 bases and J 4 bases; nucleotides not matched to a gene: 5.

This clonotype was seen at least ten times. The J gene is TRBJ2-4, the V gene TRBV20-1; 7 bases map to TRBD2. Per germline, CDR1 DFQATT and CDR2 SNEGSKA (reference sequence). CDR3 length: 15 amino acids. With V trimmed by 6 bases and J by 0 bases, 8 bases remained unmatched. The CDR3 spells CSAPSPGGAKNIQYF. The CDR3 bases are TGCAGTGCCCCCTCCCCGGGGGGAGCCAAAAACATTCAGTACTTC.

This clonotype was seen many times. The chain has TRBV7-2 and TRBJ1-3; maybe TRBD1 (6 bases). Trimming cost V 3 bases and J 4 bases, with 13 bases left between them. Looked up from germline, CDR1 is SGHTA and CDR2 is FQGNSA. CDR3 size: 15 residues. CDR3 bases: TGTGCCAGCAGCTTCTCGGGGGGCGGGGGAAACACCATATATTTT. Protein: CASSFSGGGGNTIYF.

This clonotype was detected a few times. The gene calls are TRBV2 and TRBJ1-4; a possible D gene is TRBD1 (5 bases). Germline values: CDR1 SNHLY, CDR2 FYNNEI. Trimming stripped 5 bases from V and 0 bases from J, with 19 bases between. The CDR3 is 18 amino acids. CDR3 amino acids: CASSRQAQGLATNEKLFF. In DNA, the CDR3 is TGTGCCAGCAGTCGGCAGGCTCAGGGACTTGCAACTAATGAAAAACTGTTTTTT.